One T cell receptor beta chain is described in this entry. Its recognized antigen is unknown. It has no much larger one-base neighbor in the sample; base qualities were not kept. The library was made by the immunoSEQ multiplex PCR assay. For the multiplex PCR, a mixture combining 60 forward primers for TCR Vbeta segments and 13 reverse primers for TCR Jbeta segments was used. The CDR3 region of rearranged TCR beta genes was amplified from genomic DNA by a multiplex PCR assay. The Illumina HiSeq System was used to sequence the amplified TCR beta libraries as 87-base-pair reads. The paper's data handling went like this. A later analysis counted tens of millions of unique TCR beta chains across the 666 repertoires, and some 11 million of these chains were shared by at least two donors. To remove PCR and sequencing errors, raw reads were error-corrected and collapsed into unique sequences using a nearest-neighbor algorithm that merged closely related sequences. CDR3 sequences were aligned to IMGT reference sequences to assign V, D and J gene segments. For a sequence to be retained, at least a six-nucleotide match to both a V gene segment and a J gene segment was required. Rearrangements were called productive when the CDR3 lacked stop codons and stayed in frame with V and J; all others were non-productive. Following IMGT convention, CDR3 was defined as the stretch from the second conserved V-encoded cysteine to the conserved J-encoded phenylalanine. The earlier analysis of 587 of the donors excluded sequences that lacked an unambiguous match to a single V gene segment. In an earlier analysis of a few hundred of the donors, V segments were called functional above 56.7% productive rearrangements and were called segregating when the between-donor standard deviation exceeded 5%. A statistical classification framework was built to diagnose cytomegalovirus status from the catalog of TCR beta chain sequences. In a later analysis, V and J genes were assigned by comparing TCR nucleotide sequences against IMGT/GENE-DB human TR gene sequences. In a later analysis, CDR3 sequences and most-parsimonious VDJ recombination scenarios were assigned using the TCRdist pipeline. In a later analysis, every TCR beta chain was defined by the combination of its CDR3 amino acid sequence and its V-gene family, and reads without a unique V-gene family were dropped. A later analysis removed 500 to 600 highly shared, low-generation-probability nucleotide sequences to deal with suspected cross-contamination and a sequencing artifact. A later analysis calculated a clonal expansion index for each public chain from normalized within-repertoire ranks of inferred template counts. A later analysis computed generation probabilities with a VDJ recombination model fitted to out-of-frame rearrangements, and checked the results against IGoR. In a later analysis, hypergeometric tests were used to score TCR-TCR, TCR-HLA and TCR-CMV co-occurrence, with a repertoire-size bias correction applied to TCR pairs. In a later analysis, false discovery rates were estimated by permuting HLA or CMV assignments 20 times. In a later analysis, co-occurring TCRs were grouped using DBSCAN, and TCRdist sequence similarity was added for clustering within HLA-allele-positive subsets. For co-occurrence clustering, repertoires with fewer than 30,000 or more than 120,000 public chains were excluded, along with five or six repertoires with anomalous nucleotide sharing. The immuneACCESS repertoire file appears here via TCRdb, limited to in-frame rearrangements. These files lack a portion of the clones; in checked studies, under half of the deficit traces to unresolved V genes, and the cause of the others is not known. That table is the source of V, J and clone size, and D and trimming were worked out from the DNA. This sample has about 160,000 clones in its table, and around three quarters of those were observed once. More than 3.5% of the sample comes from the top ten.

Taken from the germline V gene (reference sequence), the CDR1 and CDR2 loops are MNHEY and SMNVEV. From the cysteine up to the phenylalanine, the CDR3 has a length of 18 residues. The DNA shown is the 54-base CDR3, in frame from base 1. Here V drops 0 bases and J drops 5 bases, and the junction holds 15 bases not matched to any gene. This sample is part of a study of cytomegalovirus exposure and HLA in healthy donors (dated by TCRdb to 2015 to 2018). Regarding the research as a whole: An earlier analysis of approximately 550 of the donors reported 250 to 300 Gb of sequence data and around 120 million unique TCR beta sequences from some 180 million T cells. Among around 400 genotyped donors of the cohort, an average of about 240,000 unique TCR beta nucleotide sequences were sequenced per donor, approximately 20% of them non-productive. Typing coverage differed by locus: A, B, C, DRB1 and DQB1 were typed in roughly 620-630 donors, DQA1 in about 510, DPA1 in roughly 590, and DPB1 in about 450. HLA typing covered class I and class II loci at four-digit resolution. An early release covering just under 650 HLA-typed donors comprised about 290 gigabases of sequencing data and about 90 million unique TCR sequences. Alongside the repertoire data, information on donor age, sex, ethnicity and CMV serostatus was compiled. Because of strong linkage in the cohort, 4 to 6 DR-DQ haplotypes were treated as single units for association and clustering. The study used immunosequencing to profile the T cell repertoires of 600 to 850 subjects and linked those repertoires to cytomegalovirus serostatus. A later analysis re-examined previously published TCR beta repertoires from just over 650 donors and added high-resolution HLA genotyping to investigate patterns of TCR occurrence. Rather than using new phenotypic data, the later analysis identified candidate immune exposures from TCR beta sequences and from how often those sequences occurred across donors. Of the approximately 400 genotyped donors, less than 85% were placed in the genetic ancestry cluster associated with self-reported Caucasian donors. High-throughput TCR immunosequencing, statistical association of individual TCRs with disease status, and machine learning were combined to predict cytomegalovirus infection status. Every repertoire in the discovery cohort had been generated on one and the same sequencing platform. To decide whether each TCR beta V gene segment behaved as functional or pseudogenic, an earlier analysis of some 600 of the donors relied on high-throughput TCR beta sequencing. In a later genetic analysis, genome-wide SNP genotypes for about 55% of the roughly 700 donors were used, and that subset was treated as a discovery cohort. The study was designed to test whether signatures of past pathogen exposure could be identified by cataloging public T cell receptors. Along with the 666-subject first cohort, a separate validation cohort of about 110 different subjects was used.

In total, more than 500 healthy bone marrow donors made up the cohort. At the time of sampling, every cohort member was nominally healthy, though immune exposures that went unrecorded were likely present. The donor was CMV seropositive and was included in the group of 250 to 300 seropositive cohort members. A peripheral blood sample was collected from each donor, and TCR beta sequencing was performed on peripheral blood mononuclear cells. Genomic DNA was extracted from the blood cell samples with the Qiagen DNeasy Blood Extraction Kit. Findings and caveats that apply to the study as a whole: Because counts were too low, 15 to 20 rarely observed V segments, including chromosome 9 orphons, were excluded from the earlier analysis of 587 of the donors. In a later analysis, the rate of TCR association differed among HLA loci, with DRB1 alleles having the most associated TCRs and HLA-C alleles having the fewest. A later analysis found that most CMV-associated TCR beta chains appeared HLA-restricted, with HLA associations seemingly driven largely by CMV exposure. The sequencing pipeline was judged likely to have produced a cluster of highly shared sequence variants as a technical artifact. A later analysis associated about 16,000 TCR beta sequences with specific HLA alleles at a false discovery rate of 0.05. Only TCR beta chains were sequenced in this cohort, and the absence of alpha or paired-chain data limited detectable features. A further reported finding was that TCR beta sequences accurately predicted the HLA-A and HLA-B alleles for most subjects in the first cohort. Compared with the approximately 670-donor mean, donors in an Asian-associated ancestry cluster had fewer N-insertions in productive TCRs, according to a later genetic analysis. Assigning TCR associations to individual alleles was difficult when HLA alleles, especially DR and DQ, strongly co-occurred. Across donors, most TCR sequences were observed very rarely, whereas some public TCRs were present in many individuals. Roughly uniform sequencing depth across donors was assumed in presence/absence analyses, although this assumption may not hold. The only immune exposure information available for the cohort was CMV serostatus. According to a later analysis, parvovirus B19, influenza, CMV and Epstein-Barr virus appeared linked to several top co-occurrence clusters. The classifier was reported to diagnose cytomegalovirus status with high specificity and sensitivity in both the original cohort and the validation cohort. Some IMGT-functional V segments, including TRBV6-2 and TRBV6-3, could not be distinguished by the 87-base-pair reads and were therefore excluded. The authors suggested that the approach could potentially be generalized to other disease states and immunological phenotypes. Correlated functional status among segregating V segments might reflect linkage disequilibrium, but an unknown experimental factor could not be ruled out. A total of about 150 TCR beta chains were listed by the study as associated with cytomegalovirus. In vitro tests confirmed that a few of the cytomegalovirus-associated TCR beta chains recognize cytomegalovirus antigens. A later analysis found that HLA-associated TCR beta chains were more clonally expanded and had lower generation probabilities than equally common non-associated chains. HLA typing was unavailable for some donors at each locus, so association tests used only the typed subset. In a later genetic analysis, a missense DCLRE1C variant was associated with V-gene and J-gene trimming of TCR beta chains, and the association was replicated in an independent cohort. Broadly in line with IMGT annotations, most TCR beta V segments showed up in productive rearrangements about 87% or about 30% of the time in an earlier analysis of some 590 of the donors.

The chain was built from TRBV27 and TRBJ2-5, with 7 central nucleotides matching TRBD2. The material sequenced was PBMCs. This TCR was sampled from a man aged 25 to 40 in good health and CMV-seropositive. The nucleotide sequence reads as follows: TGTGCCAGCAGTTTATCGGCCCCCGGGAGGAATGCCCCGGAGACCCAGTACTTC. Its translation is CASSLSAPGRNAPETQYF.